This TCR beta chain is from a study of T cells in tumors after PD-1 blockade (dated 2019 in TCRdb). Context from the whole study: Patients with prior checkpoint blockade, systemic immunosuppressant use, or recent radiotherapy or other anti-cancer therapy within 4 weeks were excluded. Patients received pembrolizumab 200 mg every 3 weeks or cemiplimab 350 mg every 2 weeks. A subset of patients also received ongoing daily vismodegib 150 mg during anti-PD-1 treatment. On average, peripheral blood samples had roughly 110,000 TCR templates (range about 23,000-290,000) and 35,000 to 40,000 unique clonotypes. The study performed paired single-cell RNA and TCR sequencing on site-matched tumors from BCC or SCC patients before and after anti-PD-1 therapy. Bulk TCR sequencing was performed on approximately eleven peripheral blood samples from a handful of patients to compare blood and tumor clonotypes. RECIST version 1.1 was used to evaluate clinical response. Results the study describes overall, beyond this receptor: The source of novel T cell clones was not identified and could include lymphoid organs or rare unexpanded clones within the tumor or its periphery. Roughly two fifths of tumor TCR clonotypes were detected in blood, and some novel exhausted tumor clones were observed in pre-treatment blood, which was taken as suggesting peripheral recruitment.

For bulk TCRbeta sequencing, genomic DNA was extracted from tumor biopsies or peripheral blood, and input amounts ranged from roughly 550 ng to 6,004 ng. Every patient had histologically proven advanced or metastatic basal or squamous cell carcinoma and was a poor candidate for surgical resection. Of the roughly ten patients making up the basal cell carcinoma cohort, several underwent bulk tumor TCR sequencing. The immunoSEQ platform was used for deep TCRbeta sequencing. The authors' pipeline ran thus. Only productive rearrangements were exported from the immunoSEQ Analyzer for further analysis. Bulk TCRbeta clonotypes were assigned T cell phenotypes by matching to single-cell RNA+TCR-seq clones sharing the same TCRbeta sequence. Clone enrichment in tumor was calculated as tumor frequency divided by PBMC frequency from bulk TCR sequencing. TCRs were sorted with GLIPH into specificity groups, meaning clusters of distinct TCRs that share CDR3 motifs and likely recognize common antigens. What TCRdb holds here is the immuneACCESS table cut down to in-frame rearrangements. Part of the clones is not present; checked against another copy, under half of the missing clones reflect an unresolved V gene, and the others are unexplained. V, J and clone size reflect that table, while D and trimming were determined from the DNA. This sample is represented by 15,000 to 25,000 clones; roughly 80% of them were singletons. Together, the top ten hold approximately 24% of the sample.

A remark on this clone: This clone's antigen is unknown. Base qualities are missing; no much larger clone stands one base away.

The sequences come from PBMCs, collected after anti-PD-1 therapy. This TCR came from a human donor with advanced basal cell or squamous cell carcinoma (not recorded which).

The DNA is TGCGCCAGCAGTCAACCCTCAGGACAGTCGGCGGGGGAGCAGTACTTC. This gives the protein CASSQPSGQSAGEQYF. Recombination linked TRBV23-1 to TRBJ2-7, with the D assignment possibly TRBD1 or TRBD2, given 6 matching bases for each. TRBV23-1 is reported as an ORF; its role is uncertain. V lost 2 bases and J lost 7 bases; the stretch between them is 21 bases long. Its CDR3 holds 16 amino acids, cysteine through phenylalanine. Just the 48-base CDR3 DNA is kept, in frame starting at base 1.